Detailed here is one TCR beta chain. Its specificity is not known. This sample is part of a study of Ad26.COV2.S vaccination and SARS-CoV-2 variants. Regarding the study as a whole: Recipients of vaccine and of placebo showed similar breadth of their non-spike TCR repertoires. Spike-specific TCR breadth was greater after Ad26.COV2.S than placebo.

CDR3 length equals 13 residues. Germline V lookup: CDR1 SEHNR, CDR2 FQNEAQ (reference sequence). Germline trimming cut 6 bases from V and 5 bases from J; bases unmatched to any gene: 4. Profiling relied on immunoSEQ multiplex PCR, and the TCRdb table lists in-frame clones only, not all of them. Altogether 350,000 to 400,000 clones are present, approximately 91% being singletons, with the ten largest covering approximately 1.9%. The treatment is: around 19 received Ad26.COV2.S at low or high dose, single or two shots; 5 received placebo; per-sample allocation not given. Day 63 after the first injection of vaccine or placebo was the sampling time. An Ad26 vector expressing Wuhan-strain SARS-CoV-2 spike served as the vaccine.

This clonotype was sampled from a person aged 18-65 years who received the Ad26.COV2.S COVID-19 vaccine or a placebo. The source was peripheral blood, collected in a trial of Ad26.COV2.S vaccine versus placebo. This chain joins TRBV7-9 and TRBJ2-1, with 7 nucleotides matching TRBD1. The CDR3 nucleotides are TGTGCCAGCAGGCCTACAGGGGACAATGAGCAGTTCTTC. It encodes CASRPTGDNEQFF.